This note documents a single T cell receptor (beta chain) sequence. The sample originates from a study of T cell changes during pregnancy in multiple sclerosis. With V trimmed by 2 bases and J by 3 bases, 1 base remained unmatched. This CDR3 has 14 amino acids. Germline CDR1 and CDR2: SNHLY and FYNNEI. Data came from immunoSEQ multiplex PCR; TCRdb stores just in-frame clones and leaves some out. This table holds tens of thousands of clones, less than 90% found once. The source of this sequence is a female donor with multiple sclerosis, enrolled in a pregnancy study. The starting material was peripheral blood, obtained before pregnancy. This sequence joins TRBV2 and TRBJ2-1, with 7 bases identical to TRBD1. The CDR3 DNA reads TGTGCCAGCAGTGAACAGGGGGACTACAATGAGCAGTTCTTC. Translated, it gives CASSEQGDYNEQFF.